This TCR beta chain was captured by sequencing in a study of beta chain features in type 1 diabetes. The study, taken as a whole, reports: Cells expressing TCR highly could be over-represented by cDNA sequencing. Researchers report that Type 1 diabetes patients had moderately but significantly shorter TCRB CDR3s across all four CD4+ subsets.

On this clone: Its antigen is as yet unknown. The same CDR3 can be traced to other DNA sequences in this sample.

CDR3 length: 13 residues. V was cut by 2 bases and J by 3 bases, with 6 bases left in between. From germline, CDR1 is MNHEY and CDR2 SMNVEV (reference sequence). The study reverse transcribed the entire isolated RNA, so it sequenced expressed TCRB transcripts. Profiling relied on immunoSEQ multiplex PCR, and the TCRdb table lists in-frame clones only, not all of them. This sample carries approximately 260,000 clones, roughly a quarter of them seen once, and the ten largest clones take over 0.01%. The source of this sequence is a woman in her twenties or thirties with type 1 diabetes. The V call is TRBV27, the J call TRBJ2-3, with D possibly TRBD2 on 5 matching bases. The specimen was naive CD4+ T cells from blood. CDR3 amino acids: CASSLRGTDTQYF. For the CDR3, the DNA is TGTGCCAGCAGTTTAAGAGGGACAGATACGCAGTATTTT.